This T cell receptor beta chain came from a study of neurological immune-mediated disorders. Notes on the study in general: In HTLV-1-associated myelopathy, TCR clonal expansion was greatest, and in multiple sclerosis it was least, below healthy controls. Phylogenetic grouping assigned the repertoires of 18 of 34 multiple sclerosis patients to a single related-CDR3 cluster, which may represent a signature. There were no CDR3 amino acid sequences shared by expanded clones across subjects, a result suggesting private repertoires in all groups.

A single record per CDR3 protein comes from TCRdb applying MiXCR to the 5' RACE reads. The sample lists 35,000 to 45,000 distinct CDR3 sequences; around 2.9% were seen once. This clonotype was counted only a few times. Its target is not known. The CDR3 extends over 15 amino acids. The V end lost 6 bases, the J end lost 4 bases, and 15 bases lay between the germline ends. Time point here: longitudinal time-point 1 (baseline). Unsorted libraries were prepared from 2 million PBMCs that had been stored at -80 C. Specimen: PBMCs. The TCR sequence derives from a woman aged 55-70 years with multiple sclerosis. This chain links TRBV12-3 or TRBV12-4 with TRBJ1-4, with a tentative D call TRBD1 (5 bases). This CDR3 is CASRSSGRLNEKLFF. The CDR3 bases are TGTGCCAGCAGGTCCTCGGGACGGCTTAATGAAAAACTGTTTTTT.